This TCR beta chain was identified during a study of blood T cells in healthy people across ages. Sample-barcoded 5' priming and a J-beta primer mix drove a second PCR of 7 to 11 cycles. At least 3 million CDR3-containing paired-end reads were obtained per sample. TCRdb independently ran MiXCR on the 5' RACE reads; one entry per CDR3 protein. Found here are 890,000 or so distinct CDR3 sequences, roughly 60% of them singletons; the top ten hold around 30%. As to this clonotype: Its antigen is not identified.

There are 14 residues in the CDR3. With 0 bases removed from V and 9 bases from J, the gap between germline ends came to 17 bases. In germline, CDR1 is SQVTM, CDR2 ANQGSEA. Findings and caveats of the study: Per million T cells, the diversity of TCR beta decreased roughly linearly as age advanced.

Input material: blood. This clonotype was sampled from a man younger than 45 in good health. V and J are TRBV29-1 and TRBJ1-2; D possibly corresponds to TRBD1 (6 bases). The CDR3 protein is CSVEDPRGPWSYTF. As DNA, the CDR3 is TGCAGCGTTGAAGATCCCAGGGGCCCCTGGAGCTACACCTTC.